The next 13 T cell receptor beta chains were all read from a single sample in a study of blood T cell repertoires in COVID-19. Only in-frame clones appear in the TCRdb table, and some are missing; sequencing was by immunoSEQ multiplex PCR. The profile shows about 220,000 clones, 82% of them singletons. Sequencing was done on a sample of peripheral blood. These receptors were taken from a woman aged 70-85 years with COVID-19, enrolled during active disease.

The chain carries TRBV19 and TRBJ1-5; no reliable D call. CDR3 size: 15 residues. V dropped 2 bases and J dropped 4 bases, with 12 bases sitting between them. CDR1 and CDR2 (germline): LNHDA, SQIVND (reference sequence). This chain's CDR3 is CASSIPVGNNQPQHF. The CDR3 DNA sequence: TGTGCCAGTAGTATACCAGTGGGCAATAATCAGCCCCAGCATTTT. Full variable domain (missing parts from reference TRBV19 and TRBJ1-5): DGGITQSPKYLFRKEGQNVTLSCEQNLNHDAMYWYRQDPGQGLRLIYYSQIVNDFQKGDIAEGYSVSREKKESFPLTVTSAQKNPTAFYLCASSIPVGNNQPQHFGDGTRLSIL.

V and J are TRBV18 and TRBJ2-1, with 9 bases that match TRBD2. This CDR3 spans 15 amino acids. The germline CDR1 and CDR2 sequences are KGHSH and LQKENI. J was trimmed by 5 bases and V by 2 bases; bases with no gene match: 4. The chain's CDR3 is CASSPGLAIHNEQFF. CDR3 nucleotides: TGTGCCAGCTCACCAGGACTAGCGATCCACAATGAGCAGTTCTTC.

J is TRBJ2-1 and V is TRBV6-2 or TRBV6-3, with 7 bases that match TRBD1. CDR3 length equals 15 residues. Germline loops: CDR1 MNHEY, CDR2 SVGEGT. J gave up 6 bases and V 5 bases, and 10 bases lay outside the gene matches. The CDR3, as DNA: TGTGCCAGCAGTCAAGAGGACAGGTTTGCCAATGAGCAGTTCTTC. Amino acids: CASSQEDRFANEQFF.

This rearrangement joins TRBV6-2 or TRBV6-3 to TRBJ2-1, with 9 positions matching TRBD1. The junction had 7 bases not matched to a gene; V was cut back by 2 bases and J by 8 bases. Germline V gene data show CDR1 as MNHEY and CDR2 as SVGEGT. The CDR3 sequence is 15 residues long. The CDR3 coding sequence is TGTGCCAGCAGTTACCCCCGGACAGGGGAGGATGAGCAGTTCTTC. The encoded protein is CASSYPRTGEDEQFF.

The V call is TRBV28, the J call TRBJ1-6; 8 nucleotides match TRBD1. The CDR3 extends over 14 amino acids. CDR1 and CDR2 from the germline V gene are MDHEN and SYDVKM. V lost 5 bases and J lost 10; bases outside the gene matches: 7. The CDR3 protein is CASSLGQGQSPLHF. In DNA form, the CDR3 reads TGTGCCAGCAGTCTCGGACAGGGACAGTCACCCCTCCACTTT.

The V and J genes are TRBV7-2 and TRBJ1-5; D gene uncertain. This CDR3 contains 13 residues. Trimming took 2 bases from V and 7 from J, leaving 9 bases between them. Germline V gene lookup returns CDR1 SGHTA and CDR2 FQGNSA. The CDR3 is CASSLPGSQPQHF. The CDR3 DNA is TGTGCCAGCAGCTTACCGGGGAGCCAGCCCCAGCATTTT.

This sequence joins TRBV7-9 and TRBJ2-1, with 12 nucleotides matching TRBD2. After removal of 2 bases from V and 6 bases from J, the junction contained 11 bases not matched to a gene. Per germline, CDR1 SEHNR and CDR2 FQNEAQ (reference sequence). This CDR3 has 18 residues. The CDR3 reads CASSLPHRLAGVLNEQFF. The CDR3 DNA reads as TGTGCCAGCAGCTTACCCCATCGACTAGCGGGAGTGCTCAATGAGCAGTTCTTC.

The chain recombines TRBV14 with TRBJ2-2; 13 nucleotides line up with TRBD2. Germline values: CDR1 SGHDN, CDR2 FVKESK. The CDR3 covers 16 residues. The trim removed 3 bases at V and 6 bases at J, leaving 4 bases unmatched. CDR3 sequence reads: CASSHTSGRAAGELFF. Written as DNA, the CDR3 is TGTGCCAGCAGCCACACTAGCGGGAGGGCCGCCGGGGAGCTGTTTTTT.

The chain is built from TRBV24-1 and TRBJ2-2, with D tentatively TRBD1 (6 bases). V lost 4 bases and J 4 bases, leaving 18 bases between the germline ends. This CDR3 has 17 residues. Germline-derived CDR1 and CDR2 are KGHDR and SFDVKD. The CDR3 loop reads CATSDLRGQKSTGELFF. CDR3 sequence (DNA): TGTGCCACCAGTGACTTACGAGGACAGAAATCCACCGGGGAGCTGTTTTTT.

The chain couples TRBV5-1 to TRBJ2-3; 7 nucleotides line up with TRBD2. J was trimmed by 6 bases and V by 1 base; bases with no gene match: 8. The germline V gene has CDR1 SGHRS and CDR2 YFSETQ. This CDR3 region has 15 residues. CDR3 nucleotide sequence: TGCGCCAGCAGCTTGAGTGCGGGAGTAAGTGATACGCAGTATTTT. Translating it yields CASSLSAGVSDTQYF.

The chain joins TRBV3-1 (or the pseudogene TRBV3-2) to TRBJ2-2; 8 bases agree with TRBD1. Unmatched junction bases numbered 8, after V lost 6 bases and J lost 2 bases. Germline V gene lookup returns CDR1 LGHDT and CDR2 YNNKEL (reference sequence). The length of the CDR3 is 16 residues. The CDR3: CASSYKTGDNTGELFF. Here the CDR3 DNA reads TGTGCCAGCAGTTACAAGACAGGGGACAACACCGGGGAGCTGTTTTTT.

The chain recombines TRBV7-4 with TRBJ2-5; unclear D gene. The CDR3 sequence is 14 residues long. V lost 5 bases, J lost 2 bases, and 12 bases lay in between. Germline V gene sequence: CDR1 SGHVT, CDR2 SQSDAQ. The CDR3 nucleotides are TGTGCCAGCAGCGTTTCGGTGCTACAAGAGACCCAGTACTTC. It codes for CASSVSVLQETQYF.

This chain joins TRBV14 and TRBJ1-2; tentative D call: TRBD1 (5 bases). CDR1 is SGHDN and CDR2 is FVKESK in the germline V gene. CDR3 length equals 15 residues. V lost 3 bases, J lost 5 bases, and 16 bases lay in between. The CDR3 DNA reads TGTGCCAGCAGCCAGTCGCACCCGGGGGTTTATGGCTACACCTTC. Translation: CASSQSHPGVYGYTF. The full variable domain, in which reference TRBV14 and TRBJ1-2 provide the parts outside the CDR3, is EAGVTQFPSHSVIEKGQTVTLRCDPISGHDNLYWYRRVMGKEIKFLLHFVKESKQDESGMPNNRFLAERTGGTYSTLKVQPAELEDSGVYFCASSQSHPGVYGYTFGSGTRLTVV.